This TCR beta chain emerged from a study of blood T cell repertoires in COVID-19. As for the study in general: The samples span acute and convalescent COVID-19 from the United States, Italy and Spain. PBMCs, B-cell-depleted T cells, or T cells were the source of the cDNA or gDNA that made up the material.

This clone is a singleton in its sample. In the original processing: Researchers report that nucleated cell counts were estimated from reference gene primer amplification. The method was immunoSEQ multiplex PCR; TCRdb's version includes in-frame clones alone and lacks a portion of them. Clone size and the V and J calls come from that table; the DNA yielded D and trimming. The repertoire includes about 28,000 clones, roughly 90% of them detected once, and about 5.6% sits in the top ten. Material: peripheral blood. The source is a man in his 60s with active COVID-19.

The CDR3 loop is CASTTGLSPLHF. Here the CDR3 DNA reads TGTGCCAGCACGACAGGGTTGTCACCCCTCCACTTT. The chain carries TRBV27 and TRBJ1-6; 7 bases agree with TRBD1. Germline V gene sequence: CDR1 MNHEY, CDR2 SMNVEV (reference sequence). V shed 7 bases and J 10 bases; nucleotides not matched to a gene: 4. CDR3 length: 12 amino acids.